This TCR beta chain was retrieved from a study of blood T cell repertoires in COVID-19. Study-wide background: Sites in the United States, Italy and Spain provided acute and convalescent COVID-19 samples. T cells, B-cell-depleted T cells, or PBMCs supplied cDNA or gDNA.

This CDR3 spans 16 amino acids. Losses at the gene ends were 0 bases for V and 1 base for J; bases not matched to a gene: 5. The germline CDR1 and CDR2 sequences are LGHNA and YSLEER. Measured with immunoSEQ multiplex PCR; TCRdb has only the in-frame clones, and not every one. The sample shows tens of thousands of clones, 80% to 85% of them seen only once. Input material: peripheral blood. The receptor was derived from a man older than 75 with COVID-19, enrolled during active disease. The genes are TRBV4-3 and TRBJ2-5; 7 bases are shared with TRBD2. This CDR3 reads CASSQEGAGLQETQYF. The CDR3 region has the DNA TGCGCCAGCAGCCAAGAGGGAGCGGGGCTCCAAGAGACCCAGTACTTC.